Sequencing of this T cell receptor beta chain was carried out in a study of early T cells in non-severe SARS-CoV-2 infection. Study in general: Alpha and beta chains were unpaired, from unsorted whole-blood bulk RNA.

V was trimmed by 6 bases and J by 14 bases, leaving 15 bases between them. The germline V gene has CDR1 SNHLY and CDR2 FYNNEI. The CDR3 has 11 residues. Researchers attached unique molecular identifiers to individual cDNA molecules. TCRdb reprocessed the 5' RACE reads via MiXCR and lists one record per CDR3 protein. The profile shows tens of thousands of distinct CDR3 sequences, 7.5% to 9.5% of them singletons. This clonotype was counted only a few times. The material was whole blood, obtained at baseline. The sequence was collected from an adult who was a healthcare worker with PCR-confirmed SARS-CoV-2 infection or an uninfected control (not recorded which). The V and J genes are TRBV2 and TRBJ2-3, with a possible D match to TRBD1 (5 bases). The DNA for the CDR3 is TGTGCCAGCAGGGGGAAAGGGGCGAGGTATTTT. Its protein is CASRGKGARYF. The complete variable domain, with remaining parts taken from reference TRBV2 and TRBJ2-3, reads EPEVTQTPSHQVTQMGQEVILRCVPISNHLYFYWYRQILGQKVEFLVSFYNNEISEKSEIFDDQFSVERPDGSNFTLKIRSTKLEDSAMYFCASRGKGARYFGPGTRLTVL.